These 4 T cell receptor beta chains came from one sample sequenced in a study of OX40 agonist ivuxolimab in advanced cancers. Sequencing was performed with immunoSEQ multiplex PCR; in TCRdb, only in-frame clones are kept and a portion is missing. The data contain around 70,000 clones, roughly 87% of them seen just once; the ten biggest clones take up approximately 2.3%. The sequencing here drew on CD4+ or CD8+ T cells sorted from blood, taken in a trial of the OX40 agonist ivuxolimab. Every receptor here comes from an adult with an advanced solid tumor such as melanoma, head and neck, liver or kidney cancer.

This clone was counted a few times. The chain employs TRBV6-5 and TRBJ2-1; possibly TRBD1 for D (5 bases). This CDR3 contains 12 residues. CDR1 and CDR2 from the germline V gene are MNHEY and SVGAGI. The ends were cut back, 5 bases at V and 9 bases at J, with 11 bases in the middle. This CDR3 is CASSTLRGEQFF. As DNA, the CDR3 is TGTGCCAGCAGTACCCTTAGGGGTGAGCAGTTCTTC.

The V and J genes are TRBV4-2 and TRBJ2-1; 10 bases are shared with TRBD2. V shed 4 bases and J 1 base; nucleotides not matched to a gene: 1. CDR3 length: 15 residues. CDR1 and CDR2 (germline): LGHNA, YNFKEQ. This CDR3 reads CASSLTSGSYNEQFF. CDR3 bases: TGTGCCAGCAGCCTGACTAGCGGGTCCTACAATGAGCAGTTCTTC.

This clone was seen a few times. The chain couples TRBV5-1 to TRBJ2-2, with unresolved D. V was shortened by 0 bases and J by 3 bases, with 9 bases between the two germline ends. CDR3 length: 15 amino acids. Per the germline V gene, CDR1 is SGHRS and CDR2 is YFSETQ. The CDR3: CASSLGNTDTGELFF. The CDR3 nucleotides are TGCGCCAGCAGCTTGGGCAATACGGACACCGGGGAGCTGTTTTTT.

This rearrangement joins TRBV11-3 to TRBJ1-2; D is possibly TRBD1 (6 bases). Germline lookup yields CDR1 SGHNT and CDR2 YENEEA. The CDR3 is 16 residues long. V gave up 5 bases and J gave up 6 bases, with 22 bases separating them. In DNA form, the CDR3 reads TGTGCCAGCAGCCCACTTGGGGGACACTCTCTCGATGGCTACACCTTC. Residues: CASSPLGGHSLDGYTF. The variable domain in full, with the rest retrieved from reference TRBV11-3 and TRBJ1-2, is EAGVVQSPRYKIIEKKQPVAFWCNPISGHNTLYWYLQNLGQGPELLIRYENEEAVDDSQLPKDRFSAERLKGVDSTLKIQPAELGDSAVYLCASSPLGGHSLDGYTFGSGTRLTVV.